The next 24 T cell receptor beta chains were all read from a single sample in a study (dated by TCRdb to about 2015). Library prep was done by 5' RACE. Sequencing used an Illumina MiSeq. TCRdb's own reprocessing of the public reads used fastp at Q25 and MiXCR and kept productive beta chains. A single entry per CDR3 protein holds the most common genes and DNA from its merged rows. The sample table holds tens of thousands of distinct CDR3 sequences, of which about 15% were seen once. Around 2.3% of the sample goes to the ten largest clones. The source material was naive CD4+ T cells sorted from blood. Reading the label with the study, this specimen's cell subset or site is: naive CD4+ T cells, CD4+CD45RA+CD25-. These receptors came from a female donor with breast cancer.

This clonotype was observed a handful of times. The chain has TRBV2 and TRBJ2-1; a possible D gene is TRBD1 (6 bases). Germline V lookup: CDR1 SNHLY, CDR2 FYNNEI. The length of the CDR3 is 15 residues. Trimming left V 4 bases short and J 7 bases short, with 17 bases between. CDR3 loop: CASSGTGSLWNEQFF. DNA of the CDR3: TGTGCCAGCAGTGGAACAGGGTCCCTCTGGAATGAGCAGTTCTTC.

This clonotype was counted only a few times. The rearrangement uses TRBV6-5 and TRBJ2-1; 10 bases align to TRBD2. J was trimmed by 7 bases and V by 6 bases; bases with no gene match: 9. Germline CDR1 MNHEY, CDR2 SVGAGI. This CDR3 comprises 15 residues. CDR3 DNA sequence: TGTGCCAGCAGGTCACTAGCGGGACGATCAAATGAGCAGTTCTTC. Protein sequence: CASRSLAGRSNEQFF.

This clonotype appeared a few times. V and J are TRBV5-1 and TRBJ2-1; D gene uncertain. Trimming pared 0 bases from V and 9 bases from J, leaving 10 bases between. This CDR3 is built from 13 residues. Per germline, CDR1 SGHRS and CDR2 YFSETQ. Here the CDR3 reads CASSLGPPGEQFF. CDR3 sequence (DNA): TGCGCCAGCAGCTTGGGACCGCCGGGTGAGCAGTTCTTC.

This clonotype came up a few times. The chain couples TRBV28 to TRBJ2-3; 14 bases agree with TRBD2. Per the germline V gene, CDR1 is MDHEN and CDR2 is SYDVKM. CDR3 size: 16 residues. V lost 5 bases and J lost 5; bases outside the gene matches: 6. For the CDR3, the DNA is TGTGCCAGCAGTCGGACTAGCGGGAGGTTTGGAGATACGCAGTATTTT. This translates into CASSRTSGRFGDTQYF.

V and J are TRBV7-8 and TRBJ1-5, with TRBD1 identical over 7 bases. The length of the CDR3 is 15 residues. After removal of 4 bases from V and 2 bases from J, the junction contained 5 bases not matched to a gene. Germline CDR1 reads SGHVS; CDR2 reads FQNEAQ. CDR3 loop: CASSSTGSGNQPQHF. CDR3 in DNA: TGTGCCAGCAGCTCGACAGGGAGTGGCAATCAGCCCCAGCATTTT.

V gene TRBV18 combines with J gene TRBJ2-2; 9 bases align to TRBD1. CDR3 length: 15 amino acids. Germline values: CDR1 KGHSH, CDR2 LQKENI. With 3 bases clipped from V and 1 base from J, the junction kept 0 bases outside the gene matches. The CDR3 DNA follows: TGTGCCAGCTCACCGGGACAGGGGAACACCGGGGAGCTGTTTTTT. Translating gives CASSPGQGNTGELFF.

At least ten counts were recorded for this clonotype. CDR3 sequence reads: CSAPRPGQKNIQYF. The CDR3 region has the DNA TGCAGTGCTCCTAGACCGGGACAGAAAAACATTCAGTACTTC. The chain couples TRBV20-1 to TRBJ2-4; TRBD1 aligns across 7 bases. CDR1 is DFQATT, CDR2 SNEGSKA, per germline (reference sequence). With 5 bases clipped from V and 4 bases from J, the junction kept 8 bases outside the gene matches. The CDR3 loop spans 14 amino acids.

The table lists this clonotype with a count of one. Just one base apart from a much larger clone, this may be a read error. The conserved phenylalanine or tryptophan is not found at the CDR3 terminus, so this likely reflects a read error. The genes are TRBV5-1 and TRBJ2-7; 7 bases line up with TRBD2. CDR3 size: 14 residues. Germline V lookup: CDR1 SGHRS, CDR2 YFSETQ. Trimming removed 7 bases from V and 4 bases from J; junction bases left unmatched: 11. The CDR3 bases are TGCGCCAGCTCCCAGGGAGGGCCTCTATACGAGCAGTACCTC. This gives the protein CASSQGGPLYEQYL.

This clonotype was observed a few times. The rearrangement links TRBV5-1 to TRBJ2-7; D is unclear. V shed 0 bases and J shed 0 bases, with 10 bases lying between them. CDR1 and CDR2 from the germline V gene are SGHRS and YFSETQ. This CDR3 has 15 amino acids. CDR3 protein: CASSLASYSSYEQYF. The DNA for the CDR3 is TGCGCCAGCAGCTTGGCCTCGTACAGCTCCTACGAGCAGTACTTC.

This clonotype was seen repeatedly, ten times or more. The gene calls are TRBV5-1 and TRBJ2-3, with TRBD1 matching 7 bases. The germline CDR1 and CDR2 sequences are SGHRS and YFSETQ. CDR3 length equals 14 residues. Trimming cost V 6 bases and J 1 base; bases outside gene matches: 5. The CDR3, as DNA: TGCGCCAGCACTCCGGGACAGCGCACAGATACGCAGTATTTT. Encoded protein: CASTPGQRTDTQYF.

This clonotype was found a few times. V and J are TRBV12-3 or TRBV12-4 and TRBJ2-7, with D hard to call. Trimming took off 7 bases at V and 5 bases at J, with 9 bases between the two ends. The CDR3 covers 11 residues. In nucleotides, the CDR3 is TGTGCCAGCACCTCTCAGCACGAGCAGTACTTC. Translated, it gives CASTSQHEQYF.

This clonotype appeared many times. This chain uses TRBV20-1 with TRBJ1-1; TRBD1 is a possible D gene (5 bases). V lost 1 base, J lost 0 bases, and 9 bases lay in between. The CDR3 consists of 14 residues. Germline V lookup: CDR1 DFQATT, CDR2 SNEGSKA (reference sequence). CDR3 in DNA: TGCAGTGCTAGAGCCGGGACCATGAACACTGAAGCTTTCTTT. Its protein product is CSARAGTMNTEAFF.

This rearrangement joins TRBV27 to TRBJ2-5; D might be TRBD2 (5 bases). The CDR3 consists of 14 residues. V was pared by 0 bases and J by 1 base, with 6 bases between. Germline V gene data show CDR1 as MNHEY and CDR2 as SMNVEV (reference sequence). The CDR3 region has the DNA TGTGCCAGCAGTTTATCTCGGGGCCAAGAGACCCAGTACTTC. This gives the protein CASSLSRGQETQYF.

This clonotype showed up many times. This chain uses TRBV20-1 with TRBJ2-7; 7 bases are a match to TRBD1. Germline lookup yields CDR1 DFQATT and CDR2 SNEGSKA (reference sequence). The CDR3 is made up of 14 amino acids. The trim removed 5 bases at V and 3 bases at J, leaving 10 bases unmatched. The CDR3 DNA follows: TGCAGTGCTCCCAATGGGGGACAGAGCTACGAGCAGTACTTC. Its translation is CSAPNGGQSYEQYF.

The gene calls are TRBV2 and TRBJ2-1; D ambiguous. The length of the CDR3 is 12 residues. Deletions cut 7 bases from V and 12 bases from J, with 16 bases between. CDR1 and CDR2 from the germline V gene are SNHLY and FYNNEI. The CDR3 region is CASTKEQAGQFF. In nucleotides, the CDR3 is TGTGCCAGCACCAAGGAGCAAGCAGGGCAGTTCTTC.

The chain is built from TRBV6-1 and TRBJ1-1, with TRBD1 matching 7 bases. The CDR3 covers 14 residues. Germline values: CDR1 MNHNS, CDR2 SASEGT. J lost 6 bases, V lost 4 bases, and 8 bases had no gene match. CDR3 nucleotide sequence: TGTGCCAGCAGTGTTGAGAGGGGGCGGGCTGAAGCTTTCTTT. Its protein is CASSVERGRAEAFF.

The V call is TRBV19, the J call TRBJ2-1; the D gene could be TRBD1 or TRBD2 (6 bases each). The CDR3 is 21 residues long. Germline V lookup: CDR1 LNHDA, CDR2 SQIVND (reference sequence). V was clipped by 7 bases and J by 7 bases, with 38 bases between them. CDR3 nucleotide sequence: TGTGCCAGTACCCTGAGGGGGGACTTGAGCTCTTTGAACCTCCTCGCTAATGAGCAGTTCTTC. As protein: CASTLRGDLSSLNLLANEQFF.

The V call is TRBV20-1, the J call TRBJ2-5, with a weak D call TRBD2 (5 bases). The CDR3 is 15 residues long. Trimming pared 3 bases from V and 5 bases from J, leaving 19 bases between. CDR1 DFQATT and CDR2 SNEGSKA come from the germline V gene (reference sequence). CDR3 nucleotide sequence: TGCAGTGCTAGGGCGGGTTTGGTGCAATGGGAGACCCAGTACTTC. Translated: CSARAGLVQWETQYF.

About this clonotype itself: Without the conserved terminal phenylalanine or tryptophan, this CDR3 likely stems from a read error. The chain couples TRBV5-1 to TRBJ2-1; TRBD2 aligns across 11 bases. This CDR3 region has 15 residues. CDR1 SGHRS and CDR2 YFSETQ come from the germline V gene. Germline trimming cut 5 bases from V and 10 bases from J; bases unmatched to any gene: 11. The CDR3 sequence is CASSAGGLAGGEQFS. CDR3 nucleotide sequence: TGCGCCAGCAGTGCTGGCGGCCTAGCGGGAGGAGAGCAGTTCTCC.

This clonotype was picked up a small number of times. The chain has TRBV5-1 and TRBJ2-3; D remains unclear. Germline assignment: CDR1 SGHRS and CDR2 YFSETQ. V was trimmed by 0 bases and J by 5 bases, leaving 4 bases between them. This CDR3 region has 12 residues. In DNA, the CDR3 is TGCGCCAGCAGCTTGGATGTAGATACGCAGTATTTT. Protein product: CASSLDVDTQYF.

This clonotype came up a few times. The V gene is TRBV5-1, the J gene TRBJ1-2; D perhaps matches TRBD1 (5 bases). This CDR3 contains 12 residues. The ends were cut back, 2 bases at V and 6 bases at J, with 8 bases in the middle. Per germline, CDR1 SGHRS and CDR2 YFSETQ. The CDR3 nucleotides are TGCGCCAGCAGCTTCGGGACGGATGGCTACACCTTC. Translation: CASSFGTDGYTF.

This clonotype was counted a few times. The chain recombines TRBV12-3 or TRBV12-4 with TRBJ1-1; no definite D call. V lost 5 bases to trimming and J lost 0 bases, with 13 bases between them. This CDR3 is built from 15 residues. The CDR3 DNA follows: TGTGCCAGCAGTACTTTACGACAACTGAACACTGAAGCTTTCTTT. The encoded protein is CASSTLRQLNTEAFF.

As DNA, the CDR3 is TGCGCCAGCAGCCAGACCGGGAGGGGGACCCAGTACTTC. Amino acid sequence: CASSQTGRGTQYF. The V and J genes are TRBV4-1 and TRBJ2-5, with 8 bases lining up with TRBD2. V gave up 3 bases and J gave up 7 bases; unmatched junction bases: 4. Looked up from germline, CDR1 is MGHRA and CDR2 is YSYEKL. The CDR3 is 13 residues long.

The chain couples TRBV5-1 to TRBJ1-1, with no clear D. CDR1 is SGHRS and CDR2 is YFSETQ in the germline V gene. The V end was cut by 3 bases, the J end by 4 bases, with 13 bases between. The CDR3 has 14 amino acids. The CDR3 DNA reads as TGCGCCAGCAGCTCGATACCGGACGTCACTGAAGCTTTCTTT. This codes for CASSSIPDVTEAFF.